This T cell receptor (beta chain) was captured in a study of shared clonotypes between healthy human individuals. Study overall: With ages of 18 to 49, the donors were a couple of women and three men. There were three CD4 naive, three CD4 memory, two CD8 naive and one CD8 memory plates per donor.

The authors ran the assay at deep level. Sequencing was performed with immunoSEQ multiplex PCR; in TCRdb, only in-frame clones are kept and a portion is missing. Found here are around 700,000 clones, 55% to 75% of them singletons; the top ten hold less than 2%. There were only Caucasian adults among the donors, and all lived in Nashville, Tennessee. The sequencing sample was made of memory CD4+ T cells sorted from blood. Regarding subset: CD45RA-negative fraction. The TCR sequence derives from a woman aged 30 to 39 in good health.

The CDR3 loop is CASSSPVDRGSTDTQYF. In DNA form, the CDR3 reads TGTGCCAGCAGTTCGCCCGTGGACAGAGGTTCCACAGATACGCAGTATTTT. This sequence joins TRBV27 and TRBJ2-3; tentatively, D is TRBD1 (6 bases). V lost 4 bases and J lost 2, with 19 bases in between. The CDR3 covers 17 residues. Germline V lookup: CDR1 MNHEY, CDR2 SMNVEV (reference sequence).